Following are 14 T cell receptor beta chains from one sample sequenced in a study of blood T cell repertoires in COVID-19 (dated by TCRdb to 2019 to 2021). Libraries were constructed by the immunoSEQ multiplex PCR assay. This is the immuneACCESS table as TCRdb keeps it, with only in-frame sequences that have V and J called. A part of the clones is gone; compared with another copy, unresolved V genes explain less than half, and the rest is unexplained. The sample has over 300,000 clones on record, roughly 86% of them singletons. Clones ranked in the top ten supply roughly 1.6% of the sample. Material for sequencing was peripheral blood. All receptors derive from a woman in her forties or fifties with acute or convalescent COVID-19.

The chain carries TRBV19 and TRBJ1-1; weak D call: TRBD1 (5 bases). CDR3 length: 13 amino acids. Germline V gives CDR1 LNHDA, CDR2 SQIVND (reference sequence). Deletions cut 3 bases from V and 8 bases from J, with 13 bases between. The CDR3 DNA is TGTGCCAGTAGTATGGCGGGGACGCGCGAAGCTTTCTTT. Amino acids: CASSMAGTREAFF.

The rearrangement links TRBV27 to TRBJ2-3; tentative D call: TRBD2 (5 bases). The CDR3 length is 15 residues. From germline, CDR1 is MNHEY and CDR2 SMNVEV (reference sequence). The germline V and J ends were trimmed by 5 bases and 4 bases, with 16 bases remaining between them. This CDR3 reads CASSPTFGGSDTQYF. The CDR3 DNA follows: TGTGCCAGCAGTCCGACTTTTGGAGGCTCAGATACGCAGTATTTT.

The chain uses TRBV10-3 and TRBJ1-1; no reliable D call. The V gene lost 7 bases and the J gene lost 0 bases, with 12 bases spanning the gap. The CDR3 extends over 14 amino acids. Germline V lookup: CDR1 ENHRY, CDR2 SYGVKD. The CDR3 loop is CAITSGELNTEAFF. Here the CDR3 DNA reads TGTGCCATCACCTCAGGCGAGTTGAACACTGAAGCTTTCTTT.

The chain joins TRBV18 to TRBJ2-1; TRBD2 matches at 8 bases. The CDR3 consists of 15 residues. CDR1 is KGHSH, CDR2 LQKENI, per germline. V lost 2 bases, J lost 1 base, and 1 base stayed unmatched. DNA of the CDR3: TGTGCCAGCTCACCAGGCGGGAGGTCCTACAATGAGCAGTTCTTC. Protein sequence: CASSPGGRSYNEQFF.

CDR3 protein: CASSFRQGEAFF. The CDR3 nucleotides read TGTGCCAGCAGCTTCAGACAGGGCGAAGCTTTCTTT. The chain joins TRBV7-3 to TRBJ1-1, with TRBD1 identical over 7 bases. This CDR3 contains 12 residues. V trimming: 3 bases; J trimming: 8 bases; junction bases outside the gene matches: 3. Germline-derived CDR1 and CDR2 are SGHTA and FQGTGA.

CDR3 protein: CASSGLAGGTDTQYF. The DNA of the CDR3 is TGTGCCAGCAGCGGACTAGCGGGGGGCACAGATACGCAGTATTTT. The rearrangement uses TRBV28 and TRBJ2-3; 13 bases map to TRBD2. The CDR3 sequence is 15 residues long. The ends lost 6 bases at V and 1 base at J; junction bases unmatched: 1. Germline V gene sequence: CDR1 MDHEN, CDR2 SYDVKM.

The genes are TRBV27 and TRBJ1-6; 8 bases agree with TRBD1. Germline V gene sequence: CDR1 MNHEY, CDR2 SMNVEV (reference sequence). The ends lost 0 bases at V and 9 bases at J; junction bases unmatched: 7. The CDR3 is 16 residues long. The CDR3 nucleotides read TGTGCCAGCAGTTTATCGGCAGGGGGCGTTTTTTCACCCCTCCACTTT. Encoded protein: CASSLSAGGVFSPLHF.

V usage is TRBV5-1 and J usage is TRBJ1-5; 10 bases fit TRBD1. CDR1 and CDR2 (germline): SGHRS, YFSETQ. CDR3 size: 16 residues. Trimming took 0 bases from V and 6 from J; bases not matched to a gene: 6. As DNA, the CDR3 is TGCGCCAGCAGCTTGGTAGGGACAGGGGTAGGTCAGCCCCAGCATTTT. As protein: CASSLVGTGVGQPQHF.

The rearrangement links TRBV7-9 to TRBJ1-1, with D possibly TRBD1 on 6 matching bases. CDR1 is SEHNR and CDR2 is FQNEAQ in the germline V gene (reference sequence). The CDR3 sequence is 14 residues long. V lost 4 bases, J lost 4 bases, and 13 bases lay in between. CDR3 protein: CASSWEQGGTEAFF. The CDR3 coding sequence is TGTGCCAGCAGCTGGGAACAGGGTGGCACTGAAGCTTTCTTT.

The rearrangement uses TRBV3-1 (or the pseudogene TRBV3-2) and TRBJ2-1; D is undetermined. Trimming took off 4 bases at V and 0 bases at J, with 13 bases between the two ends. The CDR3 extends over 16 amino acids. Per germline, CDR1 LGHDT and CDR2 YNNKEL (reference sequence). The chain's CDR3 is CASSPTSRSSYNEQFF. The CDR3 DNA sequence: TGTGCCAGCAGCCCGACCTCGCGGAGCTCCTACAATGAGCAGTTCTTC.

The rearrangement uses TRBV28 and TRBJ2-7, with 8 bases identical to TRBD1. Unmatched junction bases numbered 11, after V lost 3 bases and J lost 10 bases. Germline lookup yields CDR1 MDHEN and CDR2 SYDVKM. This CDR3 is 14 amino acids long. The DNA of the CDR3 is TGTGCCAGCAGTTTGCTATGGACAGGGAGAAAACAGTACTTC. Protein: CASSLLWTGRKQYF. The full variable domain, in which reference TRBV28 and TRBJ2-7 provide the parts outside the CDR3, is DVKVTQSSRYLVKRTGEKVFLECVQDMDHENMFWYRQDPGLGLRLIYFSYDVKMKEKGDIPEGYSVSREKKERFSLILESASTNQTSMYLCASSLLWTGRKQYFGPGTRLTVT.

The chain has TRBV28 and TRBJ1-1; 8 nucleotides align to TRBD1. The CDR3 length is 15 residues. The germline V gene has CDR1 MDHEN and CDR2 SYDVKM. V was clipped by 6 bases and J by 0 bases; unmatched bases: 6. The CDR3, as DNA: TGTGCCAGCAGACAGGGGGGGCATCTGAACACTGAAGCTTTCTTT. This translates into CASRQGGHLNTEAFF.

The chain recombines TRBV12-3 or TRBV12-4 with TRBJ2-1, with TRBD1 identical over 7 bases. The CDR3 totals 13 residues. Unmatched junction bases numbered 4, after V lost 4 bases and J lost 7 bases. CDR3 in amino acids: CASSYGRGNEQFF. Written as DNA, the CDR3 is TGTGCCAGCAGTTATGGCAGGGGGAATGAGCAGTTCTTC.

V and J are TRBV7-2 and TRBJ1-2, with a tentative D call TRBD1 (5 bases). Looked up from germline, CDR1 is SGHTA and CDR2 is FQGNSA. The CDR3 runs to 14 residues. The V and J ends lost 0 bases and 6 bases respectively, with 11 bases between them. DNA for the CDR3: TGTGCCAGCAGCTTAGCTGGGACTGGAGATGGCTACACCTTC. It is translated as CASSLAGTGDGYTF.